The TCR beta chain described here comes from a study of fetal regulatory T cell absence and autoimmunity. The germline gives CDR1 LGHNA, CDR2 YNFKEQ. Germline trimming cut 4 bases from V and 7 bases from J; bases unmatched to any gene: 11. CDR3 length equals 16 residues. The table came from immunoSEQ multiplex PCR; TCRdb's copy has only in-frame clones and leaves some out. In the table there are about 43,000 clones, approximately 83% of which are singletons. The sample taken for sequencing was cord blood. The V and J genes are TRBV4-2 and TRBJ2-2; TRBD1 matches at 8 bases. The origin of this receptor is a newborn boy with IPEX syndrome. The CDR3 spells CASSRPGTGLGGELFF. The CDR3 bases are TGTGCCAGCAGCCGACCAGGGACAGGTCTCGGCGGGGAGCTGTTTTTT.